One and the same sample provided the 20 T cell receptor beta chains below, sequenced in a study of blood T cell repertoires in COVID-19. The assay was immunoSEQ multiplex PCR, and TCRdb's table has in-frame clones only and misses some. Here the sample spans 200,000 to 250,000 clones, about four fifths being singletons. Sequencing used PBMCs or T cells enriched from blood (not recorded which). The origin of the receptors is a man aged 55 to 69 who had recovered from COVID-19.

This clone was seen a few times. The J gene is TRBJ2-7, the V gene TRBV11-2; TRBD2 aligns across 12 bases. Germline assignment: CDR1 SGHAT and CDR2 FQNNGV. The CDR3 contains 16 residues. J gave up 4 bases and V 4 bases, and 8 bases lay outside the gene matches. The CDR3 bases are TGTGCCAGCAGCTCCCTGTACGGACTAGCGGGATACGAGCAGTACTTC. This translates into CASSSLYGLAGYEQYF.

The genes are TRBV11-2 and TRBJ1-1; the D is unclear. CDR3 length equals 13 residues. The germline gives CDR1 SGHAT, CDR2 FQNNGV. V lost 4 bases to trimming and J lost 2 bases, with 8 bases between them. The CDR3 reads CASSSGLNTEAFF. CDR3 nucleotide sequence: TGTGCCAGCAGCTCCGGTCTTAACACTGAAGCTTTCTTT.

This clone was seen more than once but under ten times. V is TRBV19 and J is TRBJ2-7, with 8 bases aligning to TRBD1. CDR1 is LNHDA and CDR2 is SQIVND in the germline V gene (reference sequence). V was pared by 10 bases and J by 2 bases, with 22 bases of the junction left unmatched. The CDR3 covers 18 residues. CDR3 protein: CATKLEGKGQGAPYEQYF. DNA of the CDR3: TGTGCCACCAAACTTGAGGGTAAAGGCCAGGGGGCCCCCTACGAGCAGTACTTC.

V usage is TRBV4-3 and J usage is TRBJ1-4; maybe TRBD1 (6 bases). The V end was cut by 1 base, the J end by 0 bases, with 9 bases between. CDR1 and CDR2 (germline): LGHNA, YSLEER. This CDR3 is 16 amino acids long. The CDR3, as DNA: TGCGCCAGCAGCCAAGGAACAGGGTCAACTAATGAAAAACTGTTTTTT. Protein sequence: CASSQGTGSTNEKLFF.

This clone was counted a single time. The chain has TRBV18 and TRBJ1-5, with 8 bases matching TRBD1. This CDR3 is built from 15 residues. Germline loops: CDR1 KGHSH, CDR2 LQKENI. Trimming at V came to 3 bases and at J to 5 bases, leaving 6 bases not matched to a gene. The chain's CDR3 is CASSPSGGPHQPQHF. CDR3 nucleotide sequence: TGTGCCAGCTCACCGTCAGGGGGCCCCCATCAGCCCCAGCATTTT.

The chain links TRBV7-8 to TRBJ1-5, with a tentative D call TRBD1 (5 bases). With 3 bases removed from V and 7 bases from J, the gap between germline ends came to 13 bases. Germline CDR1 SGHVS, CDR2 FQNEAQ. The CDR3 has 14 residues. CDR3 in DNA: TGTGCCAGCAGCTTCGGGACTGACGAACAGCCCCAGCATTTT. It codes for CASSFGTDEQPQHF.

The rearrangement links TRBV19 to TRBJ1-2; possible D gene TRBD1, 5 bases. With 2 bases removed from V and 2 bases from J, the gap between germline ends came to 12 bases. The CDR3 is made up of 15 amino acids. Per the germline V gene, CDR1 is LNHDA and CDR2 is SQIVND (reference sequence). Written as DNA, the CDR3 is TGTGCCAGTAGTATACCGGATCAGGGCAACTATGGCTACACCTTC. Translation gives CASSIPDQGNYGYTF.

The V gene is TRBV6-6, the J gene TRBJ2-7; TRBD1 matches at 8 bases. J gave up 6 bases and V 0 bases, and 4 bases lay outside the gene matches. Looked up from germline, CDR1 is MNHNY and CDR2 is SVGAGI (reference sequence). The CDR3 length is 14 residues. CDR3 loop: CASSYSGQGLEQYF. The CDR3 bases are TGTGCCAGCAGTTACTCCGGACAGGGACTCGAGCAGTACTTC.

J is TRBJ2-5 and V is TRBV6-5, with D perhaps TRBD1 (5 bases). Germline lookup yields CDR1 MNHEY and CDR2 SVGAGI. This CDR3 spans 16 amino acids. Trimming pared 1 base from V and 2 bases from J, leaving 14 bases between. Here the CDR3 reads CASSYWAGPDQETQYF. In DNA, the CDR3 is TGTGCCAGCAGTTACTGGGCAGGGCCAGATCAAGAGACCCAGTACTTC.

The V gene is TRBV7-2, the J gene TRBJ2-7; 8 bases map to TRBD2. CDR1 and CDR2 (germline): SGHTA, FQGNSA. V dropped 1 base and J dropped 4; count of bases not matched to a gene: 6. The CDR3 has 15 amino acids. The CDR3 sequence is CASSLGPGGVYEQYF. As DNA, the CDR3 is TGTGCCAGCAGCTTAGGGCCGGGGGGGGTTTACGAGCAGTACTTC. The variable domain in full, with the rest retrieved from reference TRBV7-2 and TRBJ2-7, is GAGVSQSPSNKVTEKGKDVELRCDPISGHTALYWYRQSLGQGLEFLIYFQGNSAPDKSGLPSDRFSAERTGGSVSTLTIQRTQQEDSAVYLCASSLGPGGVYEQYFGPGTRLTVT.

This chain links TRBV7-2 with TRBJ2-5; TRBD2 matches 9 bases. Germline V lookup: CDR1 SGHTA, CDR2 FQGNSA. J lost 5 bases, V lost 1 base, and 8 bases had no gene match. The CDR3 covers 16 residues. The CDR3 bases are TGTGCCAGCAGCTTAGAGGGCGGGGGGGTCCTTGAGACCCAGTACTTC. It encodes CASSLEGGGVLETQYF.

The chain combines TRBV7-2 with TRBJ2-1; D possibly corresponds to TRBD1 (6 bases). The CDR3 is 16 amino acids. The germline CDR1 and CDR2 sequences are SGHTA and FQGNSA. The ends were cut back, 1 base at V and 4 bases at J, with 14 bases in the middle. The CDR3 is CASSLVIGQRYNEQFF. The DNA for the CDR3 is TGTGCCAGCAGCTTAGTTATAGGACAGCGTTACAATGAGCAGTTCTTC.

The chain combines TRBV4-2 with TRBJ1-6; perhaps TRBD1 as D (5 bases). V dropped 8 bases and J dropped 0 bases, with 8 bases sitting between them. The CDR3 covers 14 residues. The germline CDR1 and CDR2 sequences are LGHNA and YNFKEQ. The CDR3 nucleotides are TGTGCCAGCGTCGGGGGCTCCTATAATTCACCCCTCCACTTT. Its protein is CASVGGSYNSPLHF.

This chain connects TRBV19 to TRBJ1-3, with D uncertain. The CDR3 consists of 15 residues. Per the germline V gene, CDR1 is LNHDA and CDR2 is SQIVND (reference sequence). V shed 5 bases and J shed 0 bases, with 11 bases lying between them. DNA of the CDR3: TGTGCCAGTAGTCTTGACATATCCTCTGGAAACACCATATATTTT. The encoded protein is CASSLDISSGNTIYF. The full variable domain, its missing parts supplied by reference TRBV19 and TRBJ1-3, is DGGITQSPKYLFRKEGQNVTLSCEQNLNHDAMYWYRQDPGQGLRLIYYSQIVNDFQKGDIAEGYSVSREKKESFPLTVTSAQKNPTAFYLCASSLDISSGNTIYFGEGSWLTVV.

V gene TRBV7-9 combines with J gene TRBJ2-4, with a tentative D call TRBD2 (5 bases). CDR3 length: 13 amino acids. CDR1 and CDR2 from the germline V gene are SEHNR and FQNEAQ (reference sequence). Trimming removed 1 base from V and 6 bases from J, with 7 bases in between. CDR3 sequence (DNA): TGTGCCAGCAGCTTAGATGGGAGAAACATTCAGTACTTC. It specifies CASSLDGRNIQYF. The whole variable domain, remainder taken from reference TRBV7-9 and TRBJ2-4, is DTGVSQNPRHKITKRGQNVTFRCDPISEHNRLYWYRQTLGQGPEFLTYFQNEAQLEKSRLLSDRFSAERPKGSFSTLEIQRTEQGDSAMYLCASSLDGRNIQYFGAGTRLSVL.

The rearrangement links TRBV7-9 to TRBJ2-7; TRBD2 matches at 11 bases. This CDR3 region has 17 residues. With V trimmed by 4 bases and J by 1 base, 9 bases remained unmatched. Germline V gene lookup returns CDR1 SEHNR and CDR2 FQNEAQ (reference sequence). Here the CDR3 reads CASSSSTGTSGSYEQYF. The CDR3 DNA reads as TGTGCCAGCAGCTCCTCTACCGGGACTAGCGGTTCCTACGAGCAGTACTTC.

This clone turned up a few times. The chain couples TRBV3-1 (or the pseudogene TRBV3-2) to TRBJ1-5, with 8 bases that match TRBD1. Per germline, CDR1 LGHDT and CDR2 YNNKEL (reference sequence). CDR3 length: 16 amino acids. Trimming removed 0 bases from V and 4 bases from J; junction bases left unmatched: 5. Written as DNA, the CDR3 is TGTGCCAGCAGCCAAGATCCGGACAGGGTAAATCAGCCCCAGCATTTT. Protein: CASSQDPDRVNQPQHF.

V gene TRBV11-2 combines with J gene TRBJ2-7; D uncertain. Trimming cost V 2 bases and J 5 bases, with 19 bases left between them. This CDR3 has 16 amino acids. Germline V gene lookup returns CDR1 SGHAT and CDR2 FQNNGV. In nucleotides, the CDR3 is TGTGCCAGCAGCTTACCTGGTCAGGTAATTGGGCACGAGCAGTACTTC. Amino acid sequence: CASSLPGQVIGHEQYF.

The sample holds one count of this clone. The chain recombines TRBV10-2 with TRBJ2-5; 12 bases map to TRBD2. The CDR3 is made up of 14 amino acids. J gave up 3 bases and V 8 bases, and 4 bases lay outside the gene matches. Germline CDR1 WSHSY, CDR2 SAAADI. The CDR3 nucleotides are TGCGCCAGCGGGACTAGCGGGTCGGAAGAGACCCAGTACTTC. Translating it yields CASGTSGSEETQYF.

The chain uses TRBV28 and TRBJ1-2, with D perhaps matching TRBD1 (6 bases). The CDR3 loop spans 13 amino acids. V lost 3 bases and J 8 bases, leaving 13 bases between the germline ends. CDR1 is MDHEN, CDR2 SYDVKM, per germline. This CDR3 reads CASSFQGIGGYTF. CDR3 sequence (DNA): TGTGCCAGCAGTTTCCAGGGGATCGGAGGCTACACCTTC.